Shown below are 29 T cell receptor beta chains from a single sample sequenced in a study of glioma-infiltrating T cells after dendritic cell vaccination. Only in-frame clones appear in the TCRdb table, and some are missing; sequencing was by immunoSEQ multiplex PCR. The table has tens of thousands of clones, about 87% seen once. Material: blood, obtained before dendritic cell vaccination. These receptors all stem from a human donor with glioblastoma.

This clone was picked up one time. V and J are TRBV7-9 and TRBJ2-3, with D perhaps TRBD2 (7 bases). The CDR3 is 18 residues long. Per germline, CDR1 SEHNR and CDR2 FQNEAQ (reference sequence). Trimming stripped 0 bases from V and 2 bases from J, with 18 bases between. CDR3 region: CASSLAGRGGQVTDTQYF. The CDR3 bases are TGTGCCAGCAGCTTAGCGGGAAGGGGGGGCCAGGTCACAGATACGCAGTATTTT.

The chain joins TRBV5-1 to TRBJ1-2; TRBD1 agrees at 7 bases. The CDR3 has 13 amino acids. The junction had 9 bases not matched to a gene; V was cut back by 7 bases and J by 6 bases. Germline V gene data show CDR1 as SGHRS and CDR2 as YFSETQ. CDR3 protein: CASSVGGTDGYTF. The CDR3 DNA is TGCGCCAGCTCCGTAGGGGGCACGGATGGCTACACCTTC.

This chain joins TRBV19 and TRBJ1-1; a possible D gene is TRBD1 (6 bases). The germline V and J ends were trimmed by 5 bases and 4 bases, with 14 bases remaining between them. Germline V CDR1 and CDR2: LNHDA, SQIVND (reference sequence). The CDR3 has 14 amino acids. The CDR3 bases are TGTGCCAGTAGTTCATTAACAGGGTCCACTGAAGCTTTCTTT. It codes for CASSSLTGSTEAFF.

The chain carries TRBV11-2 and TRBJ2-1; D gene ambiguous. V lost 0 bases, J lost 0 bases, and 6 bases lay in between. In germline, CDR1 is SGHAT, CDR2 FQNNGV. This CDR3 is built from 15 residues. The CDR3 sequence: CASSLDRISYNEQFF. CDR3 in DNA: TGTGCCAGCAGCTTAGACAGAATCTCCTACAATGAGCAGTTCTTC.

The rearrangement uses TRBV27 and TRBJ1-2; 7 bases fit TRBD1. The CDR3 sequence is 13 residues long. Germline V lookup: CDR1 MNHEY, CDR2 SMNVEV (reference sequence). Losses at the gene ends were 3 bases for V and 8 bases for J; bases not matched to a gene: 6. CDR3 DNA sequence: TGTGCCAGCAGTTTGGCGACAGGGATGGGCTACACCTTC. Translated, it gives CASSLATGMGYTF.

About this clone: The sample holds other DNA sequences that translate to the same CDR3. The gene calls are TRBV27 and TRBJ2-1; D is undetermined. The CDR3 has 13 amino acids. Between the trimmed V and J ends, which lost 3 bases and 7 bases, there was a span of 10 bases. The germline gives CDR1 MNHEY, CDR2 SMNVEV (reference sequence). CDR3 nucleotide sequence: TGTGCCAGCAGTTTTTCAGGTAGGAATGAGCAGTTCTTC. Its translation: CASSFSGRNEQFF.

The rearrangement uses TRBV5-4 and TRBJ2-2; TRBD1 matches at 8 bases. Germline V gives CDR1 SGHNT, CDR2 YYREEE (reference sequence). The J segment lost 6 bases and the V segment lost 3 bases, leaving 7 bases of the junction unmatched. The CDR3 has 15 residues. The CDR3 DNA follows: TGTGCCAGCAGCTCGGACAGGGTAATTTCCGGGGAGCTGTTTTTT. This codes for CASSSDRVISGELFF.

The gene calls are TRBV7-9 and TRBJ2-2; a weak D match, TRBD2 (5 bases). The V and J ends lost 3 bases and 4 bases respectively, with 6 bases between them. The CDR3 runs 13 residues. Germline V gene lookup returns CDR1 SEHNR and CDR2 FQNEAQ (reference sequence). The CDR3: CASSFEGTGELFF. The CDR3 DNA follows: TGTGCCAGCAGCTTCGAGGGCACCGGGGAGCTGTTTTTT.

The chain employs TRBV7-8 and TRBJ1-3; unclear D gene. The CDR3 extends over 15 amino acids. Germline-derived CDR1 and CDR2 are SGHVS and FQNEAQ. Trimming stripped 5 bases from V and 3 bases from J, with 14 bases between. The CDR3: CASSRGRTNGNTIYF. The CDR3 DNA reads TGTGCCAGCAGCCGCGGGAGGACCAATGGAAACACCATATATTTT.

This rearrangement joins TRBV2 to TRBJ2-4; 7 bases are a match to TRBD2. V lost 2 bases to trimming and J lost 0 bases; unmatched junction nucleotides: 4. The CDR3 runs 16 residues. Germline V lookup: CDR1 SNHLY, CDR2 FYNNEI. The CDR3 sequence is CASSESAGIAKNIQYF. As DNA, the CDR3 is TGTGCCAGCAGTGAATCAGCGGGGATAGCCAAAAACATTCAGTACTTC.

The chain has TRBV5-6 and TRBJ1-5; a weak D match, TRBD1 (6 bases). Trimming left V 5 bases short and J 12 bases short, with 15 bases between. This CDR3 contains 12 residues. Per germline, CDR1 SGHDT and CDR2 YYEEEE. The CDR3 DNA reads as TGTGCCAGCAGAGAGGGGGGGGGCCGCCAGCATTTT. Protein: CASREGGGRQHF.

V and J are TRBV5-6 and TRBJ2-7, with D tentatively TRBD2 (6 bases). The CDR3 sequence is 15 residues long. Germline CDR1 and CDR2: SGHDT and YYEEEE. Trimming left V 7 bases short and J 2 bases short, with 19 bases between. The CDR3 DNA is TGTGCCAGCTTCTTCGTCGGGACGGGGGCCTACGAGCAGTACTTC. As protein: CASFFVGTGAYEQYF.

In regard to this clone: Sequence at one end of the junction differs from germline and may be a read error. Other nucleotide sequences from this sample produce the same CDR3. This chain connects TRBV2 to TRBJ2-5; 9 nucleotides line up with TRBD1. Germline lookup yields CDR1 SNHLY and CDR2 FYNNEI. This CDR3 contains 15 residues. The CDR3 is CASRGTGRQQETQYF. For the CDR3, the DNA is TGCGCCAGCAGAGGGACAGGGCGGCAACAAGAGACCCAGTACTTC.

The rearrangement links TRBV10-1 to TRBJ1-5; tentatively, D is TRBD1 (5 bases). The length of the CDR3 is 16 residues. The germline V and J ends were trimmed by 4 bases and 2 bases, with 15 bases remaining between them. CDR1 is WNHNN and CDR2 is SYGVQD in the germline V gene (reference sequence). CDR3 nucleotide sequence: TGCGCCAGCAGTGCGGGGGGACCGGGAGGCAATCAGCCCCAGCATTTT. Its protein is CASSAGGPGGNQPQHF.

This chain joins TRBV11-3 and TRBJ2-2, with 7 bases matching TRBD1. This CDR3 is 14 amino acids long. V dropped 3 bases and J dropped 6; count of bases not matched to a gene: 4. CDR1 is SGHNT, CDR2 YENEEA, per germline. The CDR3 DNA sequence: TGTGCCAGCAGCTTGACAGGGCCGGCCGGGGAGCTGTTTTTT. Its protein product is CASSLTGPAGELFF.

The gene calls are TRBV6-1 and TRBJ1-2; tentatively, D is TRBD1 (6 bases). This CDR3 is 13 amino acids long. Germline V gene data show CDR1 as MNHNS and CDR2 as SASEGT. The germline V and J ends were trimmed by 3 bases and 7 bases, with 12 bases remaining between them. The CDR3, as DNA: TGTGCCAGCAGTGACGGGACAATGGTTGGCTACACCTTC. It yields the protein CASSDGTMVGYTF.

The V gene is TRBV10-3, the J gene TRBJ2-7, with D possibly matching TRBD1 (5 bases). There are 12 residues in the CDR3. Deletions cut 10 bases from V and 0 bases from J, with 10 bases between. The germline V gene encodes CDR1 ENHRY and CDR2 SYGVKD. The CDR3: CATWGGSYEQYF. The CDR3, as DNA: TGTGCCACCTGGGGCGGCTCCTACGAGCAGTACTTC.

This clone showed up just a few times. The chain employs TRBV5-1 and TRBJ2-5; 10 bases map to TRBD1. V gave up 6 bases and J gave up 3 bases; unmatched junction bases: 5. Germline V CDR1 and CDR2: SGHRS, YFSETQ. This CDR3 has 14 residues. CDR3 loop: CASTTGTGEETQYF. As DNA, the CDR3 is TGCGCCAGCACTACCGGGACAGGGGAAGAGACCCAGTACTTC.

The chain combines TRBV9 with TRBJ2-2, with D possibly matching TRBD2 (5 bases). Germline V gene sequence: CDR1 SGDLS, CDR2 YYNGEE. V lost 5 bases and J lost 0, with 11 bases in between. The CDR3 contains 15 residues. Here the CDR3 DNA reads TGTGCCAGCAGTAGCCTCGGGGCGAACACCGGGGAGCTGTTTTTT. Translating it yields CASSSLGANTGELFF. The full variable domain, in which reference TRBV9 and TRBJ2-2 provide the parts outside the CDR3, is DSGVTQTPKHLITATGQRVTLRCSPRSGDLSVYWYQQSLDQGLQFLIQYYNGEERAKGNILERFSAQQFPDLHSELNLSSLELGDSALYFCASSSLGANTGELFFGEGSRLTVL.

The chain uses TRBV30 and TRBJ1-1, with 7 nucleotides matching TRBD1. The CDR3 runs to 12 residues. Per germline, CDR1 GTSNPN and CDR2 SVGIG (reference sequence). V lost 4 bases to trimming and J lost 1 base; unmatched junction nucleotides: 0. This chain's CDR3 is CAWTGGNTEAFF. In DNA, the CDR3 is TGTGCCTGGACAGGGGGGAACACTGAAGCTTTCTTT.

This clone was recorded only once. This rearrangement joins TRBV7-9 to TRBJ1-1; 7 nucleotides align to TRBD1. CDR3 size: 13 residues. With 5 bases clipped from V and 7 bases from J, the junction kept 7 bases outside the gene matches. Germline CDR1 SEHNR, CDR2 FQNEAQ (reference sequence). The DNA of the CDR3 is TGTGCCAGCAGCCTACAGGGGCGAATTGAAGCTTTCTTT. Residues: CASSLQGRIEAFF.

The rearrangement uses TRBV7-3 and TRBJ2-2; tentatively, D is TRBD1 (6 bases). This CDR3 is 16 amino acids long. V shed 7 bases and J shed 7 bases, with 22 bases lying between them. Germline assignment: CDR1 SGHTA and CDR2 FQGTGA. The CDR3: CASTLVGAPRGGELFF. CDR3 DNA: TGTGCCAGCACCCTGGTGGGGGCCCCTCGGGGCGGGGAGCTGTTTTTT.

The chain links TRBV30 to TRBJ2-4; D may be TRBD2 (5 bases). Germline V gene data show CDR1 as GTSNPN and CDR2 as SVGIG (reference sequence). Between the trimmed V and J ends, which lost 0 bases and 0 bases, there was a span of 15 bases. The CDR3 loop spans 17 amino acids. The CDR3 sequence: CAWSVRDSPLAKNIQYF. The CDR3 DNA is TGTGCCTGGAGTGTACGGGATAGCCCCTTAGCCAAAAACATTCAGTACTTC.

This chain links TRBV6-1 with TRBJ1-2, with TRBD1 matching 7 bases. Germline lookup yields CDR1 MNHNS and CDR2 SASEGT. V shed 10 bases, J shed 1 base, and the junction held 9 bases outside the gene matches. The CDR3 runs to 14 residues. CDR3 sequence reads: CATARGASNYGYTF. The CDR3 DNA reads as TGTGCCACCGCCAGGGGGGCGAGTAACTATGGCTACACCTTC.

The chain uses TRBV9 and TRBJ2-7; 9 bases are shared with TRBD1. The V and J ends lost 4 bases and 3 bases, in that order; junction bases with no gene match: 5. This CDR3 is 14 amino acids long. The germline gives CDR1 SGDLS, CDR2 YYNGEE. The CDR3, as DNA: TGTGCCAGCAGCATCCGGGACAGGGACTACGAGCAGTACTTC. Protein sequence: CASSIRDRDYEQYF. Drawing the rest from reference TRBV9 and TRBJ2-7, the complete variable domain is DSGVTQTPKHLITATGQRVTLRCSPRSGDLSVYWYQQSLDQGLQFLIQYYNGEERAKGNILERFSAQQFPDLHSELNLSSLELGDSALYFCASSIRDRDYEQYFGPGTRLTVT.

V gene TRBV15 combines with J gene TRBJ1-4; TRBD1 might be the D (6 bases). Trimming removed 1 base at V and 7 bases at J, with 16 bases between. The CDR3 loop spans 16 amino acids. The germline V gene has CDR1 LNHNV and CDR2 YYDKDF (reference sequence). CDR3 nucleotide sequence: TGTGCCACCAGCAGAGGAAGCGGGGGCCGGACTGAAAAACTGTTTTTT. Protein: CATSRGSGGRTEKLFF. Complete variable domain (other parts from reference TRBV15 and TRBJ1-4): DAMVIQNPRYQVTQFGKPVTLSCSQTLNHNVMYWYQQKSSQAPKLLFHYYDKDFNNEADTPDNFQSRRPNTSFCFLDIRSPGLGDTAMYLCATSRGSGGRTEKLFFGSGTQLSVL.

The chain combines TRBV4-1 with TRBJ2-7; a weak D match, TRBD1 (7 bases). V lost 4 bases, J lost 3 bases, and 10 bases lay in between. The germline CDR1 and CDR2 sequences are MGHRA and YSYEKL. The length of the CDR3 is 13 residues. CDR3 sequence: CASSRGTVYEQYF. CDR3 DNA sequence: TGCGCCAGCAGCCGCGGGACAGTCTACGAGCAGTACTTC.

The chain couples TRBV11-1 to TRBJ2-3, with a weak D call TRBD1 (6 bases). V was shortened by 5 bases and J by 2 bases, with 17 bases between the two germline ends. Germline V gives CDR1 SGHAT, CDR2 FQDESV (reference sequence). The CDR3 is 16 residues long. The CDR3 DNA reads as TGTGCCAGCAGCCCCTTTAGGGGGAGACACACAGATACGCAGTATTTT. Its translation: CASSPFRGRHTDTQYF.

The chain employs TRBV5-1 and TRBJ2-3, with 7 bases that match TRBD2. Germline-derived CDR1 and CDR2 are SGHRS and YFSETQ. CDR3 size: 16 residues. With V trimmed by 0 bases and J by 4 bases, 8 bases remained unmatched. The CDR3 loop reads CASSLESPRGADTQYF. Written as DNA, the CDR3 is TGCGCCAGCAGCTTGGAGTCCCCCCGGGGGGCAGATACGCAGTATTTT.